One and the same sample provided the 16 T cell receptor beta chains below, sequenced in a study of identical twins. MiXCR was run by TCRdb on the 5' RACE reads, yielding one entry per CDR3 protein. The data contain roughly 250,000 distinct CDR3 sequences, about 14% of them singletons. The sample was memory (CD45RO+) T cells sorted from blood. These receptors were obtained from a woman aged 18-29 years in good health.

Many counts were recorded for this clonotype. The chain combines TRBV7-2 with TRBJ1-1; the match to TRBD1 covers 9 bases. This CDR3 is 14 amino acids long. The J segment lost 4 bases and the V segment lost 8 bases, leaving 8 bases of the junction unmatched. Germline CDR1 SGHTA, CDR2 FQGNSA. This CDR3 is CASSLDRGGTEAFF. For the CDR3, the DNA is TGTGCCAGCTCCCTGGACAGGGGTGGCACTGAAGCTTTCTTT. Supplemented by reference TRBV7-2 and TRBJ1-1, the full variable domain reads GAGVSQSPSNKVTEKGKDVELRCDPISGHTALYWYRQSLGQGLEFLIYFQGNSAPDKSGLPSDRFSAERTGGSVSTLTIQRTQQEDSAVYLCASSLDRGGTEAFFGQGTRLTVV.

The chain carries TRBV7-9 and TRBJ2-1, with unresolved D. Trimming pared 3 bases from V and 7 bases from J, leaving 16 bases between. Germline values: CDR1 SEHNR, CDR2 FQNEAQ (reference sequence). The CDR3 length is 15 residues. The chain's CDR3 is CASSFHAELRNEQFF. DNA for the CDR3: TGTGCCAGCAGCTTCCATGCCGAGCTTCGGAATGAGCAGTTCTTC.

The J gene is TRBJ2-7, the V gene TRBV10-2; TRBD2 agrees at 7 bases. The CDR3 loop spans 15 amino acids. J lost 3 bases, V lost 5 bases, and 10 bases had no gene match. Per germline, CDR1 WSHSY and CDR2 SAAADI. The CDR3: CASSLFGGEGYEQYF. CDR3 bases: TGCGCCAGCAGTCTCTTTGGAGGGGAGGGCTACGAGCAGTACTTC.

V gene TRBV27 combines with J gene TRBJ2-7; D might be TRBD1 (6 bases). Germline values: CDR1 MNHEY, CDR2 SMNVEV (reference sequence). This CDR3 region has 14 residues. Trimming shortened V by 2 bases and J by 6 bases, and 14 bases separated the two germline ends. The CDR3 DNA reads TGTGCCAGCAGTTTACTACAGGGTGGCCGCGAGCAGTACTTC. It translates to CASSLLQGGREQYF.

This clonotype occurred a few times. This chain uses TRBV30 with TRBJ2-1; D possibly corresponds to TRBD2 (6 bases). Germline V lookup: CDR1 GTSNPN, CDR2 SVGIG (reference sequence). Between the trimmed V and J ends, which lost 2 bases and 3 bases, there was a span of 14 bases. This CDR3 is built from 15 residues. CDR3 loop: CAWSTGLPNYNEQFF. The DNA for the CDR3 is TGTGCCTGGAGTACGGGACTCCCTAACTACAATGAGCAGTTCTTC. Complete variable domain (other parts from reference TRBV30 and TRBJ2-1): SQTIHQWPATLVQPVGSPLSLECTVEGTSNPNLYWYRQAAGRGLQLLFYSVGIGQISSEVPQNLSASRPQDRQFILSSKKLLLSDSGFYLCAWSTGLPNYNEQFFGPGTRLTVL.

This clonotype occurred a few times. The chain has TRBV6-2 or TRBV6-3 and TRBJ1-5, with a possible D match to TRBD1 (5 bases). V was trimmed by 0 bases and J by 4 bases, leaving 10 bases between them. There are 15 residues in the CDR3. Per germline, CDR1 MNHEY and CDR2 SVGEGT. The CDR3 nucleotides are TGTGCCAGCAGTTACTCGAGAGGGGCTAATCAGCCCCAGCATTTT. Translation gives CASSYSRGANQPQHF.

This clonotype was counted ten times or more. The chain joins TRBV20-1 to TRBJ2-3; the D gene is possibly TRBD2 (6 bases). This CDR3 contains 15 residues. V shed 1 base and J shed 6 bases, with 17 bases lying between them. In germline, CDR1 is DFQATT, CDR2 SNEGSKA (reference sequence). The CDR3 sequence: CSARAFGGSPDTQYF. The CDR3 DNA reads as TGCAGTGCTAGAGCCTTCGGAGGGTCTCCCGATACGCAGTATTTT.

CDR3 sequence (DNA): TGTGCCAGCAGCTTCGACGGAGCTAGGGCCTACGAGCAGTACTTC. Protein: CASSFDGARAYEQYF. The chain recombines TRBV7-2 with TRBJ2-7; no reliable D call. CDR1 SGHTA and CDR2 FQGNSA come from the germline V gene. This CDR3 contains 15 residues. The ends were cut back, 3 bases at V and 2 bases at J, with 14 bases in the middle.

This chain links TRBV7-9 with TRBJ2-1; D is possibly TRBD1 (6 bases). The CDR3 has 16 amino acids. Trimming removed 5 bases at V and 4 bases at J, with 18 bases between. CDR1 and CDR2 (germline): SEHNR, FQNEAQ (reference sequence). The CDR3: CASSHTGHLLYNEQFF. The DNA of the CDR3 is TGTGCCAGCAGCCATACGGGACATCTCCTTTACAATGAGCAGTTCTTC. Combining the CDR3 with reference TRBV7-9 and TRBJ2-1 gives the whole variable domain DTGVSQNPRHKITKRGQNVTFRCDPISEHNRLYWYRQTLGQGPEFLTYFQNEAQLEKSRLLSDRFSAERPKGSFSTLEIQRTEQGDSAMYLCASSHTGHLLYNEQFFGPGTRLTVL.

This clonotype was observed a handful of times. The chain joins TRBV3-1 to TRBJ2-1, with 7 bases aligning to TRBD1. This CDR3 spans 16 amino acids. CDR1 and CDR2 (germline): LGHDT, YNNKEL (reference sequence). Trimming removed 4 bases from V and 7 bases from J; junction bases left unmatched: 13. Here the CDR3 reads CASSRTDRDRGNEQFF. CDR3 nucleotide sequence: TGTGCCAGCAGCCGTACAGACAGGGACCGGGGAAATGAGCAGTTCTTC.

This clonotype was picked up many times. The chain combines TRBV7-3 with TRBJ2-1, with D unclear. The germline V and J ends were trimmed by 5 bases and 2 bases, with 7 bases remaining between them. The V gene's germline CDR1 is SGHTA and CDR2 FQGTGA. The CDR3 spans 13 residues. The chain's CDR3 is CASSPGPYNEQFF. DNA of the CDR3: TGTGCCAGCAGCCCAGGTCCCTACAATGAGCAGTTCTTC.

This clonotype was counted a few times. J is TRBJ1-6 and V is TRBV2, with D unclear. Trimming pared 6 bases from V and 10 bases from J, leaving 13 bases between. The CDR3 is 13 residues long. Germline lookup yields CDR1 SNHLY and CDR2 FYNNEI. CDR3 amino acids: CASRIGAGSPLHF. The CDR3 nucleotides are TGTGCCAGCAGAATCGGAGCGGGGTCACCCCTCCACTTT.

The chain employs TRBV6-1 and TRBJ2-7; 7 bases map to TRBD2. Germline CDR1 is MNHNS and CDR2 is SASEGT. With V trimmed by 7 bases and J by 1 base, 4 bases remained unmatched. The CDR3 has 13 amino acids. The CDR3 loop reads CASKWGGSYEQYF. DNA for the CDR3: TGTGCCAGCAAATGGGGGGGGTCCTACGAGCAGTACTTC.

The genes are TRBV6-1 and TRBJ2-7; 7 bases fit TRBD1. The V segment lost 6 bases and the J segment 0 bases; nucleotides outside the gene matches: 5. The V gene's germline CDR1 is MNHNS and CDR2 SASEGT. CDR3 size: 14 residues. The CDR3 sequence: CASRRTGDSYEQYF. Written as DNA, the CDR3 is TGTGCCAGCAGGCGGACAGGCGACTCCTACGAGCAGTACTTC.

This clonotype has a count of ten or more. CDR3 DNA sequence: TGCAGCGTTGGGGAGGCCGGGGAGCTGTTTTTT. Translating gives CSVGEAGELFF. This rearrangement joins TRBV29-1 to TRBJ2-2; D may be TRBD2 (6 bases). The CDR3 extends over 11 amino acids. Germline CDR1 is SQVTM and CDR2 is ANQGSEA. The V and J ends lost 4 bases and 6 bases respectively, with 6 bases between them.

The rearrangement uses TRBV5-1 and TRBJ2-1; 9 bases are a match to TRBD2. Germline CDR1 is SGHRS and CDR2 is YFSETQ. Unmatched junction bases numbered 5, after V lost 4 bases and J lost 0 bases. The CDR3 totals 16 residues. CDR3 region: CASSPRLAVSYNEQFF. The CDR3 bases are TGCGCCAGCAGCCCCCGACTAGCGGTCTCCTACAATGAGCAGTTCTTC.